The 21 T cell receptor beta chains below come from one sample, sequenced in a study of CD8 T cells in ankylosing spondylitis. TCRdb redid the calling of the 5' RACE reads with MiXCR, one entry per CDR3 protein. The sample records approximately 150,000 distinct CDR3 sequences, around 32% being singletons. The sequencing sample was made of synovial fluid, either unsorted or a sorted T cell fraction (not recorded which). All receptors derive from a male donor with ankylosing spondylitis.

The genes are TRBV15 and TRBJ2-3; D might be TRBD2 (6 bases). This CDR3 spans 16 amino acids. In germline, CDR1 is LNHNV, CDR2 YYDKDF (reference sequence). The V end lost 4 bases, the J end lost 8 bases, and 22 bases lay between the germline ends. CDR3 amino acids: CATSIGVGTSHSTQYF. For the CDR3, the DNA is TGTGCCACCAGCATCGGGGTGGGGACTTCTCATAGTACGCAGTATTTT.

This clonotype was counted a few times. The chain carries TRBV20-1 and TRBJ2-1; a possible D gene is TRBD2 (6 bases). CDR1 is DFQATT, CDR2 SNEGSKA, per germline (reference sequence). V was clipped by 6 bases and J by 2 bases, with 14 bases between them. The CDR3 has 14 residues. In DNA, the CDR3 is TGCAGTGCCCAACGGGAGTGGGCCTACAATGAGCAGTTCTTC. It codes for CSAQREWAYNEQFF.

The gene calls are TRBV11-2 and TRBJ2-3; 9 nucleotides match TRBD2. V lost 0 bases to trimming and J lost 2 bases; unmatched junction nucleotides: 3. Germline CDR1 reads SGHAT; CDR2 reads FQNNGV. This CDR3 region has 16 residues. Here the CDR3 DNA reads TGTGCCAGCAGCTTAGAGAGCGGGGGGTACACAGATACGCAGTATTTT. It specifies CASSLESGGYTDTQYF.

This clonotype was counted at least ten times. The rearrangement uses TRBV5-1 and TRBJ1-2; tentative D call: TRBD1 (5 bases). Trimming left V 4 bases short and J 4 bases short, with 17 bases between. The CDR3 covers 15 residues. Germline V lookup: CDR1 SGHRS, CDR2 YFSETQ. The CDR3 reads CASSPGTPGIYGYTF. The DNA for the CDR3 is TGCGCCAGCAGCCCCGGGACTCCAGGGATCTATGGCTACACCTTC. Full variable domain (remainder filled in from reference TRBV5-1 and TRBJ1-2): KAGVTQTPRYLIKTRGQQVTLSCSPISGHRSVSWYQQTPGQGLQFLFEYFSETQRNKGNFPGRFSGRQFSNSRSEMNVSTLELGDSALYLCASSPGTPGIYGYTFGSGTRLTVV.

The chain has TRBV6-1 and TRBJ2-3; D is ambiguous. The CDR3 loop spans 14 amino acids. V lost 4 bases, J lost 6 bases, and 14 bases lay in between. Germline CDR1 reads MNHNS; CDR2 reads SASEGT. The chain's CDR3 is CASSVLAHGDTQYF. The CDR3 coding sequence is TGTGCCAGCAGTGTCCTGGCCCACGGGGATACGCAGTATTTT.

This clonotype was detected ten times or more. The chain combines TRBV28 with TRBJ1-5; a weak D match, TRBD1 (5 bases). V was shortened by 7 bases and J by 5 bases, with 12 bases between the two germline ends. Germline CDR1 is MDHEN and CDR2 is SYDVKM. The CDR3 sequence is 13 residues long. Here the CDR3 DNA reads TGTGCCAGCACGGTAGGGGTGTATCAGCCCCAGCATTTT. Protein: CASTVGVYQPQHF. Complete variable domain (other parts from reference TRBV28 and TRBJ1-5): DVKVTQSSRYLVKRTGEKVFLECVQDMDHENMFWYRQDPGLGLRLIYFSYDVKMKEKGDIPEGYSVSREKKERFSLILESASTNQTSMYLCASTVGVYQPQHFGDGTRLSIL.

V usage is TRBV2 and J usage is TRBJ2-3, with D maybe TRBD1 (7 bases). Trimming removed 10 bases from V and 6 bases from J, with 20 bases in between. Germline V lookup: CDR1 SNHLY, CDR2 FYNNEI. The CDR3 has 14 amino acids. The CDR3 is CATQRGRGGDTQYF. In nucleotides, the CDR3 is TGTGCCACCCAAAGGGGGCGGGGTGGGGATACGCAGTATTTT.

This clonotype was seen many times. The chain carries TRBV25-1 and TRBJ1-1; D may be TRBD1 (5 bases). Per germline, CDR1 MGHDK and CDR2 SYGVNS. CDR3 length: 12 residues. Trimming took off 10 bases at V and 0 bases at J, with 9 bases between the two ends. The CDR3 DNA reads as TGTGCCACCCAGGACATGAACACTGAAGCTTTCTTT. Translating it yields CATQDMNTEAFF.

The chain uses TRBV28 and TRBJ2-3; possible D gene TRBD2, 5 bases. Germline CDR1 reads MDHEN; CDR2 reads SYDVKM. The CDR3 totals 13 residues. V dropped 11 bases and J dropped 5 bases, with 17 bases sitting between them. The CDR3, as DNA: TGTGCCCATACCGGCGGGCATGGAGATACGCAGTATTTT. It encodes CAHTGGHGDTQYF.

This chain links TRBV20-1 with TRBJ2-1, with 10 bases that match TRBD2. V shed 4 bases, J shed 7 bases, and the junction held 7 bases outside the gene matches. CDR1 and CDR2 (germline): DFQATT, SNEGSKA (reference sequence). The CDR3 is made up of 14 amino acids. The CDR3 region is CSATMGLARNEQFF. The CDR3 coding sequence is TGCAGTGCTACTATGGGACTAGCGCGTAATGAGCAGTTCTTC.

This chain uses TRBV29-1 with TRBJ2-1, with TRBD2 matching 11 bases. V lost 5 bases and J lost 9; bases outside the gene matches: 12. Germline values: CDR1 SQVTM, CDR2 ANQGSEA. The CDR3 loop spans 15 amino acids. CDR3 nucleotide sequence: TGCAGCGTTAGGGGTCTAGCGGGAGGAAGGGGTGAGCAGTTCTTC. It codes for CSVRGLAGGRGEQFF.

This clonotype was detected many times. The V call is TRBV6-1, the J call TRBJ1-1, with TRBD1 identical over 9 bases. Per germline, CDR1 MNHNS and CDR2 SASEGT. The CDR3 runs 17 residues. J lost 4 bases, V lost 6 bases, and 15 bases had no gene match. The CDR3 region is CASRPDRGDVWTTEAFF. The CDR3 DNA sequence: TGTGCCAGCAGACCGGACAGGGGTGACGTGTGGACCACTGAAGCTTTCTTT.

The chain carries TRBV10-2 and TRBJ2-7; 7 bases match TRBD2. This CDR3 is 12 amino acids long. V was pared by 6 bases and J by 9 bases, with 8 bases of the junction left unmatched. Germline loops: CDR1 WSHSY, CDR2 SAAADI. CDR3: CASRNGGFGQYF. The CDR3 DNA reads TGCGCCAGCAGGAACGGGGGGTTTGGGCAGTACTTC.

V is TRBV29-1 and J is TRBJ2-1; either TRBD1 or TRBD2 may fit D (5 bases each). Germline assignment: CDR1 SQVTM and CDR2 ANQGSEA. V lost 8 bases to trimming and J lost 2 bases, with 16 bases between them. CDR3 length: 14 residues. CDR3 residues: CSSNGAGTYNEQFF. The CDR3 bases are TGCAGCTCAAACGGGGCAGGGACCTACAATGAGCAGTTCTTC.

The rearrangement joins TRBV20-1 to TRBJ1-2; D perhaps matches TRBD1 (6 bases). This CDR3 is built from 14 residues. The V end lost 4 bases, the J end lost 0 bases, and 12 bases lay between the germline ends. From germline, CDR1 is DFQATT and CDR2 SNEGSKA (reference sequence). CDR3 bases: TGCAGTGCTAACAACAGGGCGGCTAACTATGGCTACACCTTC. This encodes CSANNRAANYGYTF.

A few counts support this clonotype. The genes are TRBV20-1 and TRBJ2-1; the match to TRBD2 covers 11 bases. The CDR3 extends over 17 amino acids. The J segment lost 1 base and the V segment lost 5 bases, leaving 10 bases of the junction unmatched. Germline V gene sequence: CDR1 DFQATT, CDR2 SNEGSKA (reference sequence). The CDR3 sequence is CSALRPGLAESYNEQFF. CDR3 nucleotide sequence: TGCAGTGCTCTGCGTCCGGGACTAGCGGAGTCCTACAATGAGCAGTTCTTC.

Details on this clonotype: One base away lies a much larger clone, so this may be a sequencing read error. The V call is TRBV29-1, the J call TRBJ2-2; a weak D match, TRBD1 (6 bases). The CDR3 extends over 13 amino acids. Germline-derived CDR1 and CDR2 are SQVTM and ANQGSEA. The CDR3 DNA follows: TGCAGCGCCGAAACAGGGCCCACCGGGAAGCTGTTTTTT. It specifies CSAETGPTGKLFF.

The table lists this clonotype with a few counts. This chain links TRBV20-1 with TRBJ1-1, with D possibly matching TRBD1 (6 bases). CDR3 length: 17 residues. Germline-derived CDR1 and CDR2 are DFQATT and SNEGSKA (reference sequence). V was trimmed by 5 bases and J by 4 bases, leaving 26 bases between them. The CDR3 loop is CSAPPRGGPRAGTEAFF. The CDR3 DNA is TGCAGTGCTCCACCCCGGGGGGGGCCAAGGGCCGGCACTGAAGCTTTCTTT.

This clonotype was recorded once. The rearrangement links TRBV24-1 to TRBJ2-5; 10 nucleotides agree with TRBD1. The germline V gene encodes CDR1 KGHDR and CDR2 SFDVKD. The CDR3 loop spans 15 amino acids. Germline trimming cut 4 bases from V and 7 bases from J; bases unmatched to any gene: 8. The chain's CDR3 is CATSDPGQGHGTQYF. As DNA, the CDR3 is TGTGCCACCAGTGACCCGGGACAGGGGCACGGGACCCAGTACTTC.

This clonotype has a handful of counts. The chain has TRBV12-3 or TRBV12-4 and TRBJ1-1; D call uncertain. CDR3 length: 13 amino acids. V was clipped by 3 bases and J by 5 bases, with 10 bases between them. As DNA, the CDR3 is TGTGCCAGCAGTTTCTCTGGAAGAACTGAAGCTTTCTTT. This sequence encodes CASSFSGRTEAFF.

The chain is built from TRBV19 and TRBJ2-4, with D tentatively TRBD2 (8 bases). Trimming took 6 bases from V and 1 from J, leaving 16 bases between them. This CDR3 comprises 16 residues. Germline assignment: CDR1 LNHDA and CDR2 SQIVND (reference sequence). CDR3 sequence reads: CASRREAQGAKNIQYF. The CDR3 DNA sequence: TGTGCCAGTAGGCGGGAGGCACAGGGGGCCAAAAACATTCAGTACTTC.